This T cell receptor beta chain emerged from a study of OX40 agonist ivuxolimab in advanced cancers. Libraries were prepared by immunoSEQ multiplex PCR; TCRdb keeps only in-frame clonotypes and omits some of them. Of some 50,000 clones in the sample, just under 95% are singletons; the top ten hold 11%. V lost 4 bases and J 2 bases, leaving 12 bases between the germline ends. This CDR3 contains 15 residues. Germline V gene lookup returns CDR1 LGHNA and CDR2 YSLEER. The TCR comes from an adult with an advanced solid tumor such as melanoma, head and neck, liver or kidney cancer. Sequencing used CD4+ or CD8+ T cells sorted from blood, obtained in a trial of the OX40 agonist ivuxolimab. This chain links TRBV4-3 with TRBJ1-3; D is unresolved. CDR3 nucleotides: TGCGCCAGCAGCCCCGGGGTGGGTCCTGGAAACACCATATATTTT. Its protein is CASSPGVGPGNTIYF.